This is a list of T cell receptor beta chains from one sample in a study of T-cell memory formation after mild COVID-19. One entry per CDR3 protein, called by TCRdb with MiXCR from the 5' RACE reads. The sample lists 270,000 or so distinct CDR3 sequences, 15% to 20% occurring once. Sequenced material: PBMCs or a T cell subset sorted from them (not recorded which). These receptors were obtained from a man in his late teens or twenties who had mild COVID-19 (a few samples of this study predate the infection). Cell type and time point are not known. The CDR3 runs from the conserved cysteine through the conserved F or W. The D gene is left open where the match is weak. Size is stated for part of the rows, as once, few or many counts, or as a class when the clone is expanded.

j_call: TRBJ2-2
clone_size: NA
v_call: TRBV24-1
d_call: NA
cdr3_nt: TGTGCCCCCACATCAGGGAACACCGGGGAGCTGTTTTTT
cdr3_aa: CAPTSGNTGELFF

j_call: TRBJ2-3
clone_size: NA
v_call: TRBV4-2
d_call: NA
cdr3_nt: TGTGCCAGCAGCCAATGGGTTTCAGGGGAGGCAGATACGCAGTATTTT
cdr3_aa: CASSQWVSGEADTQYF

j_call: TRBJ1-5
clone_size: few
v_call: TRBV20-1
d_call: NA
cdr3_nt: TGCAGTGCTACCCTTTATAGCAATCAGCCCCAGCATTTT
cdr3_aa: CSATLYSNQPQHF

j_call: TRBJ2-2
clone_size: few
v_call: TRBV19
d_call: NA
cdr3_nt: TGTGCCAGCAAAATAGGCACCGGGGAGCTGTTTTTT
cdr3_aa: CASKIGTGELFF

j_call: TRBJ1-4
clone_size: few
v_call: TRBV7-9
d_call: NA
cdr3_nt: TGTGCCAGCAGCACCTGGACAGTGGGCGAAAAACTGTTTTTT
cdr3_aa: CASSTWTVGEKLFF

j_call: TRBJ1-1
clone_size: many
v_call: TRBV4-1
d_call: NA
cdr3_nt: TGCGCCAGCAGCCAAGGACTTCTGAACACTGAAGCTTTCTTT
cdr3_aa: CASSQGLLNTEAFF

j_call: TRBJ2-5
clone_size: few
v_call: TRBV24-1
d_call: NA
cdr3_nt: TGTGCCACCAGTGATTCTCGGCAGGGCCAAGAGACCCAGTACTTC
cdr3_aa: CATSDSRQGQETQYF

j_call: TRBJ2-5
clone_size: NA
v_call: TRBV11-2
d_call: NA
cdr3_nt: TGTGCCAGCAGCTTACTGGCTAGCGTAGAGACCCAGTACTTC
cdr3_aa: CASSLLASVETQYF

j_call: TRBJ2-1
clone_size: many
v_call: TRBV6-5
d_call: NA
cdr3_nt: TGTGCCAGCACCGAGGGGGGGGGATTGAATGAGCAGTTCTTC
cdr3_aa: CASTEGGGLNEQFF

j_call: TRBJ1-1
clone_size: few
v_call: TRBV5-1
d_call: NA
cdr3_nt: TGCGCCAGCGCAATTGAGGGGTTCTACACTGAAGCTTTCTTT
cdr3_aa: CASAIEGFYTEAFF

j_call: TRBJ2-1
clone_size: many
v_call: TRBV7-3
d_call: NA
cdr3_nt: TGTGCCAGCAGTCCTTTTAGCGGAAATGAGCAGTTCTTC
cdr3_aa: CASSPFSGNEQFF

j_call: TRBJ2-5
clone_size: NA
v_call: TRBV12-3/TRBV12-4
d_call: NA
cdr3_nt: TGTGCCAGCAGTTTAGCAGCGTTTGAGACCCAGTACTTC
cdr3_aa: CASSLAAFETQYF

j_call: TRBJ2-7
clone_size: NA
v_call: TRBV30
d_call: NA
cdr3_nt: TGTGCCTGGAGTGTAGTAGCCTCCTACGAGCAGTACTTC
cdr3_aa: CAWSVVASYEQYF

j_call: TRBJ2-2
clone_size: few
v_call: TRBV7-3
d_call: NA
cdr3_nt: TGTGCCAGCAGTCTTAGCAGAGCCAACACCGGGGAGCTGTTTTTT
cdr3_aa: CASSLSRANTGELFF

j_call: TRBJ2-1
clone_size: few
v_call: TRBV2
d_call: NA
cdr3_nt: TGTGCCAGCAGTAGACCCCCGAGCCGAAATGAGCAGTTCTTC
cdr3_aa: CASSRPPSRNEQFF

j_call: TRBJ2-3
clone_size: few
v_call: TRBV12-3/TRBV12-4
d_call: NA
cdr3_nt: TGTGCCAGCAGTTTAACGGGCTCGAGTTGGGACACAGATACGCAGTATTTT
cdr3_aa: CASSLTGSSWDTDTQYF

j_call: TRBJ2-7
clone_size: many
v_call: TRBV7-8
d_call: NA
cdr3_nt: TGTGCCAGCAGCTTCCCAGGTTACGAGCAGTACTTC
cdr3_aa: CASSFPGYEQYF

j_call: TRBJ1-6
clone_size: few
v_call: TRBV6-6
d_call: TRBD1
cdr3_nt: TGTGCCAGCAGTTACCCGAGGGGGCGGACAAATTCACCCCTCCACTTT
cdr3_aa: CASSYPRGRTNSPLHF

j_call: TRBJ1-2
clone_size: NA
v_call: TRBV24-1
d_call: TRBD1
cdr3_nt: TGTGCCACCAGATCGACAGGGTCGGAAGGCTACACCTTC
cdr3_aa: CATRSTGSEGYTF

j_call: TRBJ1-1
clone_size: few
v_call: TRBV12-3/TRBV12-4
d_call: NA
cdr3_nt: TGTGCCACCGCGGGGGGGTACGGCACTGAAGCTTTCTTT
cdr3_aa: CATAGGYGTEAFF

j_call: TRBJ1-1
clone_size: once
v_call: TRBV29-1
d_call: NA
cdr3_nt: TGCAGCGTTTATTGGCAGTTGGAGACTGAAGCTTTCTTT
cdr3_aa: CSVYWQLETEAFF

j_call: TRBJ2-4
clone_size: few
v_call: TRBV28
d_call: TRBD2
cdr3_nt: TGTGCCTCCCAGCGGGGCGAAAACATTCAGTACTTC
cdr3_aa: CASQRGENIQYF

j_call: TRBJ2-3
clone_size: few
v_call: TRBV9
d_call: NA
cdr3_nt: TGTGCCAGCAGCGTCACTACTTCTACGCAGTATTTT
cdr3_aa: CASSVTTSTQYF

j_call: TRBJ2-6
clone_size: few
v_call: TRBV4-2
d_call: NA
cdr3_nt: TGTGCCAGCAGCAGTAAATCGGGGGCCAACGTCCTGACTTTC
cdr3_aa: CASSSKSGANVLTF

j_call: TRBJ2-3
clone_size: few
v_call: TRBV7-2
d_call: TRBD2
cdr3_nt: TGTGCCAGCAGCTTATACCCACTAGCGGGGGTCACAGATACGCAGTATTTT
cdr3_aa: CASSLYPLAGVTDTQYF

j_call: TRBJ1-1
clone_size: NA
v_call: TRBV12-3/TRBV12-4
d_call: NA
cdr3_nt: TGTGCCAGCAGTTTAGGAGGCTCACACACTGAAGCTTTCTTT
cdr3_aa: CASSLGGSHTEAFF

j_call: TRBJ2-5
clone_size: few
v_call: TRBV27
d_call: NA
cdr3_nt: TGTGCCAGCAGTTTGACCGGGAGCAAAGAGACCCAGTACTTC
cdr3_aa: CASSLTGSKETQYF

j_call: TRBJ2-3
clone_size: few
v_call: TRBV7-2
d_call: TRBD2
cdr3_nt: TGTGCCAGCAGCTTATTTGCAGCGGGGGGGCGCCCTAGCACAGATACGCAGTATTTT
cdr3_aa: CASSLFAAGGRPSTDTQYF

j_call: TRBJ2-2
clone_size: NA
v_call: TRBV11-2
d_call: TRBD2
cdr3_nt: TGTGCCAGCAGCTTACTCCTAGCGGGAGACACCGGGGAGCTGTTTTTT
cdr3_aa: CASSLLLAGDTGELFF

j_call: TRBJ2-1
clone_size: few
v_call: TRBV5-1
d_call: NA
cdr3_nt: TGCGCCAGCAGCTTCCTAAAGGGCCGGGATGAGCAGTTCTTC
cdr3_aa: CASSFLKGRDEQFF

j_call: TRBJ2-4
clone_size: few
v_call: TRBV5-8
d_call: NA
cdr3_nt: TGTGCCAGCAGCTTAACGGGAATTACTATTCAGTACTTC
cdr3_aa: CASSLTGITIQYF

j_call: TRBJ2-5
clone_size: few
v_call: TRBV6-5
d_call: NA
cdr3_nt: TGTGCCAGCAGAGCGACGGGCTGGGAGACCCAGTACTTC
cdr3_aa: CASRATGWETQYF

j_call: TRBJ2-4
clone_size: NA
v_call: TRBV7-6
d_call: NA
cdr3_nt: TGTGCCACATCCCCAGGAGGAAACATTCAGTACTTC
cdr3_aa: CATSPGGNIQYF

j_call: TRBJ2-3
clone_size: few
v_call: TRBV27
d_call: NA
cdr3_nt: TGTGCCAGCAGTCAGACCGTATGGGGGATCAGTGCAGATACGCAGTATTTT
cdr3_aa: CASSQTVWGISADTQYF

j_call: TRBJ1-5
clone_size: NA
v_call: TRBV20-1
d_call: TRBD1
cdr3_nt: TGCAGTGCTAGGCGACAGGGGGCAAATCAGCCCCAGCATTTT
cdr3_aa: CSARRQGANQPQHF

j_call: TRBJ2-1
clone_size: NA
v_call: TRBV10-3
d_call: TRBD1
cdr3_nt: TGTGCCATCAGCCCAGGGGGCAATGAGCAGTTCTTC
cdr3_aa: CAISPGGNEQFF

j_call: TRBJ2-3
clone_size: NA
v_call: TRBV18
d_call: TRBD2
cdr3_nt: TGTGCCAGCTCACCACCTAGCGGGGGGGCGGATACGCAGTATTTT
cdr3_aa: CASSPPSGGADTQYF

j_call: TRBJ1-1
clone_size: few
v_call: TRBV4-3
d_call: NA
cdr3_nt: TGCGCCAGCAGCCAAGATGTTGGGGCGGGGAACACTGAAGCTTTCTTT
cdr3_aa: CASSQDVGAGNTEAFF

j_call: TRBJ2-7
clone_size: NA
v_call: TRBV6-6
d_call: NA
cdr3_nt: TGTGCCAGCAGTTATGACGGAGGGGGTGTGTACGAGCAGTACTTC
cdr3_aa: CASSYDGGGVYEQYF

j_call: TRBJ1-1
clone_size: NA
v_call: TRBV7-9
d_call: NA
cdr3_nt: TGTGCCAGCAAGGGGAACCTCCCTGAAGCTTTCTTT
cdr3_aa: CASKGNLPEAFF

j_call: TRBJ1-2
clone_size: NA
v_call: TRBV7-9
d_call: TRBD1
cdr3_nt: TGTGCCAGCAGCTTAGGTTTGACAGGGGGCTATGGCTACACCTTC
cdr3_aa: CASSLGLTGGYGYTF

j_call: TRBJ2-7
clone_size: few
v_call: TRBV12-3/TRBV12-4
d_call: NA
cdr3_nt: TGTGCCAGCAGTCGTCGGGGGGCTGAGCAGTACTTC
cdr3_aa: CASSRRGAEQYF

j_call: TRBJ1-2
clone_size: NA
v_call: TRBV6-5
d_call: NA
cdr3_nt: TGTGCCAGCGTTAGGGGCCCCCGCTATGGCTACACCTTC
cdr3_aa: CASVRGPRYGYTF

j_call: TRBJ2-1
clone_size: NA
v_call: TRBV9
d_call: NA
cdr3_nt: TGTGCCAGCAGCGTAGCATCCGGGCCTGGAAATGAGCAGTTCTTC
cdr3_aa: CASSVASGPGNEQFF

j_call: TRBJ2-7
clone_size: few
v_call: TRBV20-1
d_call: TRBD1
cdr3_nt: TGCAGTGCTAGAGAGGGGGACAGGGCCTACGAGCAGTACTTC
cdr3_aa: CSAREGDRAYEQYF

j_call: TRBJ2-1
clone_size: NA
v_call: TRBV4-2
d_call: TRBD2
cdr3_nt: TGTGCCAGCAGCCAGGCGGGGGGGTCCAATGAGCAGTTCTTC
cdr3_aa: CASSQAGGSNEQFF